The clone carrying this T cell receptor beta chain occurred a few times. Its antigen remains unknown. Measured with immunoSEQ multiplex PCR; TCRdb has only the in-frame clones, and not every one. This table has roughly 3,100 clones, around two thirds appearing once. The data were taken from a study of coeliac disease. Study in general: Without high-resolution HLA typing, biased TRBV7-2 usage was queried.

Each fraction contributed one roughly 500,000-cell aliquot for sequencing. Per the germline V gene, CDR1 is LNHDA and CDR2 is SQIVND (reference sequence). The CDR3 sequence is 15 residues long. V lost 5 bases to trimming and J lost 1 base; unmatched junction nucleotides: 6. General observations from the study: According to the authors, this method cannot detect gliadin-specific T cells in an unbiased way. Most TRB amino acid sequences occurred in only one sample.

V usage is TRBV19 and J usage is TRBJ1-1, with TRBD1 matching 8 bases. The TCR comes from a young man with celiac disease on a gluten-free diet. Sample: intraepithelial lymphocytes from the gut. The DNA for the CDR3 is TGTGCCAGTAGTGTGAGGACAGGGTCGAACACTGAAGCTTTCTTT. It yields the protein CASSVRTGSNTEAFF.